This T cell receptor beta chain was sequenced for a study of OX40 agonist ivuxolimab in advanced cancers. With respect to the entire study: Ivuxolimab was an agonistic, fully human IgG2 monoclonal antibody directed against OX40 (CD134), a costimulatory receptor. Of the roughly 54 dose-escalation patients, hepatocellular carcinoma was present in roughly 19, melanoma in roughly 15, renal cell carcinoma in 9 and head and neck cancer in 9. Partial responses occurred in three dose-escalation patients: two with cutaneous melanoma and one with hepatocellular carcinoma. The point of sequencing TCRbeta in the periphery was to test whether ivuxolimab changed TCR sequence diversity and drove clonal T-cell expansion. In the dose-escalation cohort, around four fifths of patients were male, and the mean age was roughly 56 years with a range of roughly 23 to 79. Intravenous ivuxolimab was administered to patients every 2 weeks at six dose levels: 0.01, 0.1, 0.3, 1.5, 3 and 10 mg/kg. The paper covers the monotherapy dose-escalation part of the phase I ivuxolimab trial, which included N ≈ 57 patients. Patients were allowed to have had prior anti-PD-1, anti-PD-L1 or anti-CTLA-4 therapy, and 40% of the dose-escalation patients had previously received checkpoint inhibitors.

Trimming leaves V shorter by 7 bases and J shorter by 5 bases, with the junction holding 9 bases beyond the gene matches. The CDR3 sequence holds 15 residues, the cysteine and phenylalanine included. CDR3 DNA only is kept here, 45 bases in frame from base 1. According to the germline V gene (reference sequence), CDR1 reads MNHNY and CDR2 reads SVGAGI. Points on this clone: This receptor's antigen is unknown. The input lacks base qualities; no much larger clone sits a single base away.

Genomic DNA was extracted from sorted cells for sequencing of the TCRbeta CDR3 region. The immunoSEQ Assay was used to sequence the TCRbeta CDR3 regions. The clones in this table, taken by TCRdb from immuneACCESS, are in-frame only. Not every clone is retained; where verified, under half of the shortfall comes from an unresolved V gene, and the cause of the rest is unknown. Here the sample has about 59,000 clones; 85% occur a single time. The ten largest make up 3% to 4% of the sample. Patients with autoimmune disease history or receiving systemic immunosuppression were excluded from the trial. Peripheral blood for TCR sequencing was collected from all dose cohorts at baseline, on cycle 4 day 1, and on cycle 7 day 1. The samples were drawn from a first-in-human, open-label, multicenter phase I dose-escalation trial of ivuxolimab. The trial enrolled adults with locally advanced or metastatic head and neck squamous cell, hepatocellular, melanoma or renal cell carcinoma. CD4+ and CD8+ T cells were sorted separately from peripheral blood before TCR sequencing.

Here is what the overall study found, with its caveats: The antigen specificity of the clonally expanded peripheral T cells was not determined. Low levels of normalized T-cell clonal expansion were also seen in some patients who did not respond. After ivuxolimab, CD8+ T cells had more expanded clones than CD4+ T cells on average. Partial responders in the 0.1-3.0 mg/kg groups had among the lowest normalized peripheral clonal expansion, especially among CD8+ T cells. Clonal expansion of both CD4+ and CD8+ blood T cells was observed from baseline to week 6 at doses 0.1 to 3.0 mg/kg.

The sample here was CD4+ or CD8+ T cells sorted from blood, taken in a trial of the OX40 agonist ivuxolimab. The rearranged segments are TRBV6-6 and TRBJ2-1; 9 nucleotides in the junction match TRBD1. This clonotype was obtained from an adult with an advanced solid tumor such as melanoma, head and neck, liver or kidney cancer. The CDR3 corresponds to CASILSRDRDNEQFF. The sequenced DNA: TGTGCCAGCATCCTAAGCCGGGACAGGGACAATGAGCAGTTCTTC.